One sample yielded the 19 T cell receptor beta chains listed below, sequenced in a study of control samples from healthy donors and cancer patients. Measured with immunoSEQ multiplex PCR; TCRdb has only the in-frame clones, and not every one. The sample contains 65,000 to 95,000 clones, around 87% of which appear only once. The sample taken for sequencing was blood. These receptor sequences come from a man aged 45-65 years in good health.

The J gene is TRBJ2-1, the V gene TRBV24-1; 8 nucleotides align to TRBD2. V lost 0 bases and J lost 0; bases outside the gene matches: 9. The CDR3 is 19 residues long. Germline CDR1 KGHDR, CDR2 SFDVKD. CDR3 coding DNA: TGTGCCACCAGTGATTTGCGAGGTAGCGGGAAGAGCTCCTACAATGAGCAGTTCTTC. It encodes CATSDLRGSGKSSYNEQFF.

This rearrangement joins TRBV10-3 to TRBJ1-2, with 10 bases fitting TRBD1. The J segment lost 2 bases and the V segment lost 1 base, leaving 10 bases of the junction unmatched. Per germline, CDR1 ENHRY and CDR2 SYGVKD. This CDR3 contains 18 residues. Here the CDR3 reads CAISEFSRGQGKNYGYTF. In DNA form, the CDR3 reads TGTGCCATCAGTGAGTTTTCTAGGGGACAGGGGAAAAACTATGGCTACACCTTC.

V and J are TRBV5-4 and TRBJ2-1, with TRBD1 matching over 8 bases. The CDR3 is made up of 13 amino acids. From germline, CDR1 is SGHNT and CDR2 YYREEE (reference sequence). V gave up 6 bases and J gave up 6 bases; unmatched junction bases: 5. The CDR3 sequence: CASNGQGVNEQFF. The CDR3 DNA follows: TGTGCCAGCAACGGACAGGGAGTCAATGAGCAGTTCTTC. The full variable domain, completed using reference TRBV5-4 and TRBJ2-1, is ETGVTQSPTHLIKTRGQQVTLRCSSQSGHNTVSWYQQALGQGPQFIFQYYREEENGRGNFPPRFSGLQFPNYSSELNVNALELDDSALYLCASNGQGVNEQFFGPGTRLTVL.

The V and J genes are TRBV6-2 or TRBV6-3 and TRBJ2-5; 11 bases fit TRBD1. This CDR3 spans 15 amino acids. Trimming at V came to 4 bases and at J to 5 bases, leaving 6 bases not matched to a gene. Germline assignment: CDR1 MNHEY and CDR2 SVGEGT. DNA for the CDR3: TGTGCCAGCAGTTCGGGACAGGGGGATTTGGAGACCCAGTACTTC. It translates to CASSSGQGDLETQYF.

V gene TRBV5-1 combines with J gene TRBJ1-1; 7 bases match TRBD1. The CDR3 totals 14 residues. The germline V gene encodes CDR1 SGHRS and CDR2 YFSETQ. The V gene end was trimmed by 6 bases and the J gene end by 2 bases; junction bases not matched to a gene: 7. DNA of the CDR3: TGCGCCAGCAAAAGCGAGGGGGCCAACACTGAAGCTTTCTTT. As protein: CASKSEGANTEAFF. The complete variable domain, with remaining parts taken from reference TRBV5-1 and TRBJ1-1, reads KAGVTQTPRYLIKTRGQQVTLSCSPISGHRSVSWYQQTPGQGLQFLFEYFSETQRNKGNFPGRFSGRQFSNSRSEMNVSTLELGDSALYLCASKSEGANTEAFFGQGTRLTVV.

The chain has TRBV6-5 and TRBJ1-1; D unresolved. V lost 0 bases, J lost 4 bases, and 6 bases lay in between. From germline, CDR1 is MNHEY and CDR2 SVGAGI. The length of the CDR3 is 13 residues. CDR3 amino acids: CASSYSGSTEAFF. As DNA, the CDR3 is TGTGCCAGCAGTTACTCGGGCAGCACTGAAGCTTTCTTT.

The CDR3 sequence is CASSPQRESYEQYF. CDR3 DNA sequence: TGTGCCAGCAGCCCCCAGCGGGAATCCTACGAGCAGTACTTC. J is TRBJ2-7 and V is TRBV7-2; TRBD2 matches at 7 bases. The CDR3 runs to 14 residues. Per the germline V gene, CDR1 is SGHTA and CDR2 is FQGNSA. V was clipped by 5 bases and J by 1 base; unmatched bases: 5.

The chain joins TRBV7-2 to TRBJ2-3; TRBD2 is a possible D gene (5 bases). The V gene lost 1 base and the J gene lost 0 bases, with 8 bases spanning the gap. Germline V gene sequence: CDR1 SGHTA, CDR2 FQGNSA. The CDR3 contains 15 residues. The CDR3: CASSLESGSTDTQYF. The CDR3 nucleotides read TGTGCCAGCAGCTTAGAAAGCGGCAGCACAGATACGCAGTATTTT.

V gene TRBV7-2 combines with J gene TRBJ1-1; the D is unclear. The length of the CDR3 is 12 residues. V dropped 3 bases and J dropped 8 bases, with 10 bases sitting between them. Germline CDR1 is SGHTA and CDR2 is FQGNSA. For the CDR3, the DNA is TGTGCCAGCAGCTTCCCGGGTACCGAAGCTTTCTTT. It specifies CASSFPGTEAFF.

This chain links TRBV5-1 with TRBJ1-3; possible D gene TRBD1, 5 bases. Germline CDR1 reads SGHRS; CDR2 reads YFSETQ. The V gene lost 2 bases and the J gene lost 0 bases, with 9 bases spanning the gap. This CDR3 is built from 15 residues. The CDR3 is CASSLSGGSGNTIYF. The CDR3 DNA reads TGCGCCAGCAGCTTATCGGGGGGCTCTGGAAACACCATATATTTT.

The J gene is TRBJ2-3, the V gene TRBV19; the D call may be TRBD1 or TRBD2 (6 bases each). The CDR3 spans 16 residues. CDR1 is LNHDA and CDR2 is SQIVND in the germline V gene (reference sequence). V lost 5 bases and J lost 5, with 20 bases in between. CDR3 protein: CASSRSGRGRGDTQYF. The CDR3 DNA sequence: TGTGCCAGTAGTCGATCGGGTCGGGGGCGCGGAGATACGCAGTATTTT.

The CDR3 loop is CASSIAGGLGAFF. The CDR3 DNA sequence: TGTGCCAGTAGTATTGCCGGGGGGCTCGGAGCTTTCTTT. V gene TRBV19 combines with J gene TRBJ1-1; possible D gene TRBD1, 6 bases. The germline V and J ends were trimmed by 3 bases and 10 bases, with 15 bases remaining between them. This CDR3 has 13 residues. Germline values: CDR1 LNHDA, CDR2 SQIVND (reference sequence).

This CDR3 is CASSPPLSGPSRFGEQFF. The CDR3 DNA reads as TGTGCCAGCAGCCCGCCCCTTAGCGGGCCGAGTCGGTTCGGTGAGCAGTTCTTC. The chain couples TRBV9 to TRBJ2-1, with TRBD2 matching 7 bases. The CDR3 totals 18 residues. V shed 4 bases and J 9 bases; nucleotides not matched to a gene: 22. Germline CDR1 reads SGDLS; CDR2 reads YYNGEE. Using reference TRBV9 and TRBJ2-1 for the parts outside the CDR3, the full variable domain is DSGVTQTPKHLITATGQRVTLRCSPRSGDLSVYWYQQSLDQGLQFLIQYYNGEERAKGNILERFSAQQFPDLHSELNLSSLELGDSALYFCASSPPLSGPSRFGEQFFGPGTRLTVL.

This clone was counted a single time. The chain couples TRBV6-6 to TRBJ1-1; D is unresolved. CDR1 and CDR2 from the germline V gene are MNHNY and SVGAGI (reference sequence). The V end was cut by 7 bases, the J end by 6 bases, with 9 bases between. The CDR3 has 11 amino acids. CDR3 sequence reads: CASIGLPEAFF. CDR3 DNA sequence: TGTGCCAGCATTGGCCTCCCTGAAGCTTTCTTT.

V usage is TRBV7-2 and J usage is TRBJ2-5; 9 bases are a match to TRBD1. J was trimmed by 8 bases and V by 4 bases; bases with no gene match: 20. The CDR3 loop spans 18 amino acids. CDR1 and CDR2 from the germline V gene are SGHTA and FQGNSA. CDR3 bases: TGTGCCAGCAGCTATACAACCGGGACAGGGTACAGGCCGGTAACCCAGTACTTC. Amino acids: CASSYTTGTGYRPVTQYF. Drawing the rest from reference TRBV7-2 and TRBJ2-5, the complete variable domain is GAGVSQSPSNKVTEKGKDVELRCDPISGHTALYWYRQSLGQGLEFLIYFQGNSAPDKSGLPSDRFSAERTGGSVSTLTIQRTQQEDSAVYLCASSYTTGTGYRPVTQYFGPGTRLLVL.

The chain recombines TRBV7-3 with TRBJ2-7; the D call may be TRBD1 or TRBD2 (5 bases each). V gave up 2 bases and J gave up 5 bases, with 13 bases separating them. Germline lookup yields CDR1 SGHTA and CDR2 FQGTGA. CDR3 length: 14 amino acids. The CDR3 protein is CASSLGGDRDEQYF. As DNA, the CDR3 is TGTGCCAGCAGCTTAGGGGGAGATAGGGACGAGCAGTACTTC.

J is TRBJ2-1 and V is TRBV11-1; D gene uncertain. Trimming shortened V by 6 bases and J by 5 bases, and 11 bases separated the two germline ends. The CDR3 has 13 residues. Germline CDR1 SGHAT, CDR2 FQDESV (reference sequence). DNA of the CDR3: TGTGCCAGCAGTTGGCTTATTGACAATGAGCAGTTCTTC. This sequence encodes CASSWLIDNEQFF. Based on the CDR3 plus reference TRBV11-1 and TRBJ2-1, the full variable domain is EAEVAQSPRYKITEKSQAVAFWCDPISGHATLYWYRQILGQGPELLVQFQDESVVDDSQLPKDRFSAERLKGVDSTLKIQPAELGDSAMYLCASSWLIDNEQFFGPGTRLTVL.

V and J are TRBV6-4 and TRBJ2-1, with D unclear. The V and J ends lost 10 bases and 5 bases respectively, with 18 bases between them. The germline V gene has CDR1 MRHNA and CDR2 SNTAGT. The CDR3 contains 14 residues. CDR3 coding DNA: TGTGCCATCCCAAGCGACGGGCTAGACAATGAGCAGTTCTTC. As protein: CAIPSDGLDNEQFF.

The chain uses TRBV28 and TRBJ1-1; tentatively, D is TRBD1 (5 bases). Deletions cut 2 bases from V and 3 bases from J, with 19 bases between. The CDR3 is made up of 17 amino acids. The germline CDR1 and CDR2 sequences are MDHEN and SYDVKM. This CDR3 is CASSLRSGDYGYTEAFF. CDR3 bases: TGTGCCAGCAGTTTACGGTCGGGGGACTACGGGTACACTGAAGCTTTCTTT.